A single T cell receptor (beta chain) is shown here with its context. This specimen comes from a study of blood T cell repertoires in COVID-19. Study as a whole: Italy, Spain and the United States were the sources of the convalescent and acute COVID-19 samples. In each case, the material was cDNA or gDNA derived from T cells, B-cell-depleted T cells, or PBMCs.

Authors' processing steps: Amplification from reference gene primers served as the basis for estimated nucleated cell counts. Profiled with immunoSEQ multiplex PCR; TCRdb holds only in-frame clones, not every one. V, J and clone size derive from that table, while D and trimming were established from the DNA sequence. The profile shows under 250,000 clones, 84% of them singletons. Trimming took 4 bases from V and 1 from J; bases not matched to a gene: 1. CDR3 size: 15 residues. Germline V CDR1 and CDR2: SGHTA, FQGTGA. Sample: peripheral blood. This TCR derives from a woman in her 50s with active or convalescent COVID-19. V and J are TRBV7-3 and TRBJ2-1; 10 nucleotides match TRBD2. The DNA of the CDR3 is TGTGCCAGCAGCTCTAGCGGGGGATCCTACAATGAGCAGTTCTTC. The encoded protein is CASSSSGGSYNEQFF.